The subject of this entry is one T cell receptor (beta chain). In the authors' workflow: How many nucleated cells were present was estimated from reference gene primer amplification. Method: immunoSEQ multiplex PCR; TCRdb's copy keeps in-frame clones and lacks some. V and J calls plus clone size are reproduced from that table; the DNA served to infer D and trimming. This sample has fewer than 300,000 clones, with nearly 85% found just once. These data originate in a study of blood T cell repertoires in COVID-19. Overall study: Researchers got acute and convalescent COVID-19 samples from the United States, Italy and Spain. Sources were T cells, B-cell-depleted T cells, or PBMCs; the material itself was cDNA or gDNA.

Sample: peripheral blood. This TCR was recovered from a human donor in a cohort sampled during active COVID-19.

CDR3 loop: CASSYFSGSHSPLHF. CDR3 DNA: TGTGCCAGCAGTTACTTCTCCGGGAGCCACTCACCCCTCCACTTT. The rearrangement joins TRBV6-2 or TRBV6-3 to TRBJ1-6; D is ambiguous. The CDR3 loop spans 15 amino acids. V lost 1 base and J lost 10, with 14 bases in between. The germline gives CDR1 MNHEY, CDR2 SVGEGT.